These 22 T cell receptor beta chains were all obtained from the same sample, sequenced in a study of T cell repertoires in cytomegalovirus infection. MiXCR, applied by TCRdb to the reads, yields one record per CDR3 protein. The data show about 52,000 distinct CDR3 sequences, around 18% seen once. No antigen is known for these receptors. The starting material was CD8+ T cells from cultured PBMCs, obtained from culture after CMV antigen stimulation. The receptors originated from a human donor in good health (CMV status not recorded). Some clones in this sample may be carry-over from other donors' samples.

This clonotype has only a few counts. The V and J genes are TRBV28 and TRBJ2-7; D call uncertain. Germline V gene lookup returns CDR1 MDHEN and CDR2 SYDVKM. This CDR3 has 11 amino acids. V gave up 2 bases and J gave up 4 bases, with 3 bases separating them. The chain's CDR3 is CASSLEYEQYF. In DNA form, the CDR3 reads TGTGCCAGCAGTTTAGAGTACGAGCAGTACTTC. Based on the CDR3 plus reference TRBV28 and TRBJ2-7, the full variable domain is DVKVTQSSRYLVKRTGEKVFLECVQDMDHENMFWYRQDPGLGLRLIYFSYDVKMKEKGDIPEGYSVSREKKERFSLILESASTNQTSMYLCASSLEYEQYFGPGTRLTVT.

This clonotype was seen once. V is TRBV6-2 or TRBV6-3 and J is TRBJ1-1; the D gene is possibly TRBD1 (5 bases). The germline CDR1 and CDR2 sequences are MNHEY and SVGEGT. The CDR3 loop spans 15 amino acids. Trimming stripped 2 bases from V and 1 base from J, with 11 bases between. CDR3 protein: CASSYPPGPNTEAFF. The CDR3 DNA follows: TGTGCCAGCAGTTACCCCCCAGGGCCGAACACTGAAGCTTTCTTT.

The chain employs TRBV4-1 and TRBJ1-1, with 8 bases that match TRBD1. Germline V gene lookup returns CDR1 MGHRA and CDR2 YSYEKL. J was trimmed by 2 bases and V by 0 bases; bases with no gene match: 5. The CDR3 totals 16 residues. DNA of the CDR3: TGCGCCAGCAGCCAAGATCCCAGGGGGCCTAACACTGAAGCTTTCTTT. Residues: CASSQDPRGPNTEAFF.

This clonotype is a singleton in its sample. V is TRBV7-6 and J is TRBJ2-3; 8 bases are shared with TRBD2. The CDR3 is made up of 16 amino acids. After removal of 5 bases from V and 1 base from J, the junction contained 8 bases not matched to a gene. The V gene's germline CDR1 is SGHVS and CDR2 FNYEAQ. The CDR3 region has the DNA TGTGCCAGCAGCCCACGACTAGCGAGCCGCACAGATACGCAGTATTTT. Residues: CASSPRLASRTDTQYF.

This clonotype was counted only a few times. The chain couples TRBV6-2 or TRBV6-3 to TRBJ2-3, with D possibly TRBD2 on 6 matching bases. Germline CDR1 MNHEY, CDR2 SVGEGT. CDR3 length equals 14 residues. The ends were cut back, 7 bases at V and 2 bases at J, with 13 bases in the middle. CDR3 sequence (DNA): TGTGCCAGCAACGACGGGACTTTCACAGATACGCAGTATTTT. Residues: CASNDGTFTDTQYF.

The gene calls are TRBV19 and TRBJ1-5; tentative D call: TRBD1 (5 bases). Trimming stripped 5 bases from V and 2 bases from J, with 10 bases between. CDR3 length: 14 residues. Germline CDR1 and CDR2: LNHDA and SQIVND (reference sequence). This chain's CDR3 is CASSPQGRNQPQHF. The DNA of the CDR3 is TGTGCCAGTAGTCCTCAGGGCCGCAATCAGCCCCAGCATTTT.

This clonotype occurred many times. The chain links TRBV12-3 or TRBV12-4 to TRBJ1-2; 8 nucleotides match TRBD1. There are 13 residues in the CDR3. Trimming cost V 6 bases and J 8 bases; bases outside gene matches: 8. The CDR3 DNA reads as TGTGCCAGCAGCTGGGGACAGGCGGCGGGCTACACCTTC. It specifies CASSWGQAAGYTF.

The chain is built from TRBV7-2 and TRBJ2-1; TRBD2 matches 7 bases. Germline-derived CDR1 and CDR2 are SGHTA and FQGNSA. J gave up 0 bases and V 5 bases, and 10 bases lay outside the gene matches. This CDR3 contains 17 residues. CDR3 DNA: TGTGCCAGCAGCCAAAACGCGCGGGGGAGCTCCTACAATGAGCAGTTCTTC. Its protein is CASSQNARGSSYNEQFF.

This clonotype was observed a handful of times. The chain couples TRBV10-3 to TRBJ1-3; unclear D gene. The CDR3 length is 14 residues. The V end lost 2 bases, the J end lost 0 bases, and 5 bases lay between the germline ends. Germline CDR1 is ENHRY and CDR2 is SYGVKD. CDR3 protein: CAISEDGSGNTIYF. CDR3 nucleotide sequence: TGTGCCATCAGTGAGGACGGCTCTGGAAACACCATATATTTT.

The V call is TRBV7-2, the J call TRBJ2-7; 9 nucleotides match TRBD1. The germline V gene has CDR1 SGHTA and CDR2 FQGNSA. V was clipped by 1 base and J by 2 bases; unmatched bases: 12. CDR3 length equals 18 residues. In DNA form, the CDR3 reads TGTGCCAGCAGCTTAGGGTCAGGACAGGGGCGTTTACCCTACGAGCAGTACTTC. Amino acids: CASSLGSGQGRLPYEQYF.

J is TRBJ2-3 and V is TRBV7-2; 7 positions agree with TRBD2. Germline CDR1 and CDR2: SGHTA and FQGNSA. Losses at the gene ends were 5 bases for V and 8 bases for J; bases not matched to a gene: 19. The CDR3 is made up of 17 amino acids. The CDR3 protein is CASSESWAGATGGTQYF. CDR3 in DNA: TGTGCCAGCAGCGAGAGTTGGGCAGGAGCGACGGGAGGTACGCAGTATTTT.

V gene TRBV12-3 or TRBV12-4 combines with J gene TRBJ2-1; TRBD2 agrees at 9 bases. The ends lost 2 bases at V and 6 bases at J; junction bases unmatched: 2. The CDR3 spans 14 residues. The chain's CDR3 is CASSLWREGNEQFF. In DNA, the CDR3 is TGTGCCAGCAGTTTATGGCGGGAGGGCAATGAGCAGTTCTTC.

The chain uses TRBV27 and TRBJ2-3; no clear D. CDR3 length: 14 amino acids. Germline CDR1 and CDR2: MNHEY and SMNVEV (reference sequence). The ends were cut back, 7 bases at V and 3 bases at J, with 14 bases in the middle. The chain's CDR3 is CASKVLLGTDTQYF. The CDR3 region has the DNA TGTGCCAGCAAGGTCCTCCTCGGGACAGATACGCAGTATTTT.

This clonotype was recorded many times. The V gene is TRBV7-2, the J gene TRBJ1-6, with a tentative D call TRBD1 (6 bases). Looked up from germline, CDR1 is SGHTA and CDR2 is FQGNSA. This CDR3 spans 16 amino acids. Trimming took off 5 bases at V and 7 bases at J, with 18 bases between the two ends. This chain's CDR3 is CASSLYLRDKNSPLHF. As DNA, the CDR3 is TGTGCCAGCAGCCTCTATCTTAGGGACAAGAATTCACCCCTCCACTTT.

V and J are TRBV7-7 and TRBJ2-2; possible D gene TRBD1, 7 bases. With 1 base removed from V and 4 bases from J, the gap between germline ends came to 13 bases. Germline assignment: CDR1 SSHAT and CDR2 FNYEAQ (reference sequence). The CDR3 contains 16 residues. CDR3 nucleotide sequence: TGTGCCAGCAGCTTAGAGGACAGGAGGGGCACCGGGGAGCTGTTTTTT. Amino acid sequence: CASSLEDRRGTGELFF.

V usage is TRBV28 and J usage is TRBJ1-2, with D uncertain. Trimming stripped 4 bases from V and 2 bases from J, with 11 bases between. This CDR3 is built from 14 residues. In germline, CDR1 is MDHEN, CDR2 SYDVKM. CDR3 in DNA: TGTGCCAGCAGTTCAGTACGGGTAAACTATGGCTACACCTTC. Amino acids: CASSSVRVNYGYTF.

The V call is TRBV12-3 or TRBV12-4, the J call TRBJ2-5, with D unclear. Trimming shortened V by 2 bases and J by 0 bases, and 7 bases separated the two germline ends. The CDR3 is 14 amino acids. The CDR3 DNA reads as TGTGCCAGCAGTTTAAGGCAGTACCAAGAGACCCAGTACTTC. Protein sequence: CASSLRQYQETQYF.

The chain links TRBV6-2 or TRBV6-3 to TRBJ2-3; 8 nucleotides line up with TRBD2. Germline V gene data show CDR1 as MNHEY and CDR2 as SVGEGT. The CDR3 sequence is 16 residues long. Losses at the gene ends were 0 bases for V and 4 bases for J; bases not matched to a gene: 6. This CDR3 reads CASSYSEGLGADTQYF. CDR3 nucleotide sequence: TGTGCCAGCAGTTACTCCGAGGGACTAGGGGCAGATACGCAGTATTTT.

In regard to this clonotype: Since a much larger clone is just one base distant, this may be a read error. The rearrangement uses TRBV11-1 and TRBJ1-2; 7 bases are shared with TRBD1. Germline V gene sequence: CDR1 SGHAT, CDR2 FQDESV (reference sequence). The CDR3 extends over 16 amino acids. CDR3 coding DNA: TGTGCCAGCAGCCTCGGCCTAACCAGCAACAGGGGTGGCTTCACCTTC. It specifies CASSLGLTSNRGGFTF.

The V and J genes are TRBV20-1 and TRBJ1-1; a weak D match, TRBD1 (6 bases). In germline, CDR1 is DFQATT, CDR2 SNEGSKA (reference sequence). CDR3 length: 13 residues. Trimming took off 4 bases at V and 3 bases at J, with 12 bases between the two ends. The DNA for the CDR3 is TGCAGTGCTAAGGGGGACGGGGACACTGAAGCTTTCTTT. Its translation: CSAKGDGDTEAFF.

V gene TRBV7-2 combines with J gene TRBJ2-5, with D perhaps matching TRBD1 (5 bases). V lost 3 bases and J lost 3, with 14 bases in between. This CDR3 has 15 residues. Germline V gene lookup returns CDR1 SGHTA and CDR2 FQGNSA. The CDR3 DNA reads TGTGCCAGCAGCTTGATACTGGTAGGGGAAGAGACCCAGTACTTC. This translates into CASSLILVGEETQYF.

Only a few counts were recorded for this clonotype. This chain links TRBV6-8 with TRBJ1-1; tentatively, D is TRBD1 (6 bases). Per the germline V gene, CDR1 is MNHGY and CDR2 is SAAAGT. CDR3 length: 16 amino acids. V was clipped by 1 base and J by 3 bases, with 15 bases between them. This CDR3 reads CASSYFRINRDTEAFF. The CDR3, as DNA: TGTGCCAGCAGTTACTTCCGTATAAACAGGGACACTGAAGCTTTCTTT.